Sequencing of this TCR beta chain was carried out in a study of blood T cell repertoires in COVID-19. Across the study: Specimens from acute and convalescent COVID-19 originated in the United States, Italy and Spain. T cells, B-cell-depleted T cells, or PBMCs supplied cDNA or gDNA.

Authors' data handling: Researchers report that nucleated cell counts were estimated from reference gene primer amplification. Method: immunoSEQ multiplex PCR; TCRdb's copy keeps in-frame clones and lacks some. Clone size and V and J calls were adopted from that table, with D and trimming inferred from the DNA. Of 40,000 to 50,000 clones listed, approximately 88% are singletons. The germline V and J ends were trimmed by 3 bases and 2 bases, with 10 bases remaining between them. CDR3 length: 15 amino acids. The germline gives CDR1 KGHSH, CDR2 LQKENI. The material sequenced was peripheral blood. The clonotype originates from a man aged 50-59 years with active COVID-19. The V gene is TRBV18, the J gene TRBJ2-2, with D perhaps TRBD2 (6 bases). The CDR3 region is CASSPSGLNTGELFF. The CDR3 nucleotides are TGTGCCAGCTCACCCAGCGGACTAAACACCGGGGAGCTGTTTTTT.